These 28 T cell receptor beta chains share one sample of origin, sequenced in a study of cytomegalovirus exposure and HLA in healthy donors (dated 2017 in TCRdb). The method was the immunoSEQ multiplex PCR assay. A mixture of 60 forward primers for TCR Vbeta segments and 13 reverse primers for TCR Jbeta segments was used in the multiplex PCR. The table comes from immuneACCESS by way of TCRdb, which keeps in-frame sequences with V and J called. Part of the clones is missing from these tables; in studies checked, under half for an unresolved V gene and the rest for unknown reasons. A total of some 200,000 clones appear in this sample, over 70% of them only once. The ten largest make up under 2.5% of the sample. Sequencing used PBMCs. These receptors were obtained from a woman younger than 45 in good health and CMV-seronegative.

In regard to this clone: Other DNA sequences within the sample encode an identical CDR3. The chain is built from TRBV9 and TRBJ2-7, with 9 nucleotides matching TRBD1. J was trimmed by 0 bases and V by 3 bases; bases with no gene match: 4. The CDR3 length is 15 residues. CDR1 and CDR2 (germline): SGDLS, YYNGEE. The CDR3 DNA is TGTGCCAGCAGCGAAGGGACAGGGCCCTCCTACGAGCAGTACTTC. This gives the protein CASSEGTGPSYEQYF.

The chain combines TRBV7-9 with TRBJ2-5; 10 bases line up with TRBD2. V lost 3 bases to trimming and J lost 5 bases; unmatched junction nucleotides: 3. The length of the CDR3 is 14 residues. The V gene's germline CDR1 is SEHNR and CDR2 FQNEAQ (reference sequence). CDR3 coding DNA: TGTGCCAGCAGCTTTTTGGGACTAGCGGAGACCCAGTACTTC. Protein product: CASSFLGLAETQYF. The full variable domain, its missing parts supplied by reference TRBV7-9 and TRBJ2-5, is DTGVSQNPRHKITKRGQNVTFRCDPISEHNRLYWYRQTLGQGPEFLTYFQNEAQLEKSRLLSDRFSAERPKGSFSTLEIQRTEQGDSAMYLCASSFLGLAETQYFGPGTRLLVL.

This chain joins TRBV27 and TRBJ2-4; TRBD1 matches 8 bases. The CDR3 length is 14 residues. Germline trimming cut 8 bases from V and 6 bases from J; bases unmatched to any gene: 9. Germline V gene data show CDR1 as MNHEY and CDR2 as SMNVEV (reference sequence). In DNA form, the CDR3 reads TGTGCCAGCTTCGACTCCGGACAGGGAAACATTCAGTACTTC. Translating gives CASFDSGQGNIQYF.

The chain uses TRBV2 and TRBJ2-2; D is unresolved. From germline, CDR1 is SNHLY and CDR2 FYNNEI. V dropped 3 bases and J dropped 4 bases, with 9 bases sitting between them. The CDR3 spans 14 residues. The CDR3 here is CASSEIHITGELFF. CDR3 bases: TGTGCCAGCAGTGAGATACATATCACCGGGGAGCTGTTTTTT.

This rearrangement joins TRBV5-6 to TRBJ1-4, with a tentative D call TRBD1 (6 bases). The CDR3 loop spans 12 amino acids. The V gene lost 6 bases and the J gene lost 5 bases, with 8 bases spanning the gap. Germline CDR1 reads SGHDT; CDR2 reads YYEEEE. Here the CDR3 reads CASNRENEKLFF. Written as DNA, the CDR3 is TGTGCCAGCAACAGGGAAAATGAAAAACTGTTTTTT.

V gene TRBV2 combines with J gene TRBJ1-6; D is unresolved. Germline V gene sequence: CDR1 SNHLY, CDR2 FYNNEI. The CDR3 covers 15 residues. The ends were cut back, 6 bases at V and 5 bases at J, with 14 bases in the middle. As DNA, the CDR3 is TGTGCCAGCAGCACTTACGGGAAAGATAATTCACCCCTCCACTTT. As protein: CASSTYGKDNSPLHF.

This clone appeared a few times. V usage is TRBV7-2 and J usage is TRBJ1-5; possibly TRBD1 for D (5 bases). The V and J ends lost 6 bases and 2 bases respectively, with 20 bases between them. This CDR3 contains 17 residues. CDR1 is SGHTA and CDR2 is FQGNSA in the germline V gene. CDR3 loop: CASSPRAGHWGNQPQHF. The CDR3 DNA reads TGTGCCAGCAGTCCCCGCGCCGGACATTGGGGCAATCAGCCCCAGCATTTT.

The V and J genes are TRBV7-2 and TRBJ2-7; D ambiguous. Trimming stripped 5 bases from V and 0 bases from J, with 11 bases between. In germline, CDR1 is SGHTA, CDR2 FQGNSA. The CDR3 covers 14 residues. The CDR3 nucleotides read TGTGCCAGCAGCCCCCCTTTTCCCTCCTACGAGCAGTACTTC. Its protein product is CASSPPFPSYEQYF.

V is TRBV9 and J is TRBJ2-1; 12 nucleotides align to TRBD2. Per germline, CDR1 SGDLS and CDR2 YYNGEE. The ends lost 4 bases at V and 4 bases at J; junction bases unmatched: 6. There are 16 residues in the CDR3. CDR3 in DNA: TGTGCCAGCAGCACTCGGACTAGCGGGATATACAATGAGCAGTTCTTC. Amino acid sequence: CASSTRTSGIYNEQFF.

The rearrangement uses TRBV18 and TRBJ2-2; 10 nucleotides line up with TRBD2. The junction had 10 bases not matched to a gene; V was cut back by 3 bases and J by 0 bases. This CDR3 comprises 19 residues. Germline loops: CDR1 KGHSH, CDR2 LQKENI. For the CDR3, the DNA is TGTGCCAGCTCACCTAGACTTTCTAGCGGGGGCGCGAACACCGGGGAGCTGTTTTTT. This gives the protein CASSPRLSSGGANTGELFF.

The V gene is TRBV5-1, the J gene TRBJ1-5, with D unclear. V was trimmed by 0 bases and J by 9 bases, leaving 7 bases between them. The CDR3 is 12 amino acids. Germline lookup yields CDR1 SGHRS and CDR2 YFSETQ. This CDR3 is CASSLVLRPQHF. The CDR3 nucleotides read TGCGCCAGCAGCTTGGTCTTGAGGCCCCAGCATTTT.

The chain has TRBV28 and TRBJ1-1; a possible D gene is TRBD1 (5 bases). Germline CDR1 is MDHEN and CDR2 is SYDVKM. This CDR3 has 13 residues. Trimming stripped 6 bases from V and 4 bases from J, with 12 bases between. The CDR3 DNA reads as TGTGCCAGCAGCTGGAACGGGGGCACTGAAGCTTTCTTT. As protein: CASSWNGGTEAFF.

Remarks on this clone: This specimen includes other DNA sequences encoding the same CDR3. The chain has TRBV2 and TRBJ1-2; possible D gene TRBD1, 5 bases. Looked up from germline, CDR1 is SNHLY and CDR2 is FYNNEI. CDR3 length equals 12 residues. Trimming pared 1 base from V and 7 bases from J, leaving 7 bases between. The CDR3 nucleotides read TGTGCCAGCAGTGAAGTCCAGGGTGGCTACACCTTC. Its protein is CASSEVQGGYTF. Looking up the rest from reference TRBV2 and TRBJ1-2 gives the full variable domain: EPEVTQTPSHQVTQMGQEVILRCVPISNHLYFYWYRQILGQKVEFLVSFYNNEISEKSEIFDDQFSVERPDGSNFTLKIRSTKLEDSAMYFCASSEVQGGYTFGSGTRLTVV.

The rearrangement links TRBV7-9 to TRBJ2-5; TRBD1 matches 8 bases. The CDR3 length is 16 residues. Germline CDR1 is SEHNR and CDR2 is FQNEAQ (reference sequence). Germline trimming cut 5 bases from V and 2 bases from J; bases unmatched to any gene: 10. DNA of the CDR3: TGTGCCAGCAGCCCGATCGGGACAGGAACACAAGAGACCCAGTACTTC. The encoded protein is CASSPIGTGTQETQYF.

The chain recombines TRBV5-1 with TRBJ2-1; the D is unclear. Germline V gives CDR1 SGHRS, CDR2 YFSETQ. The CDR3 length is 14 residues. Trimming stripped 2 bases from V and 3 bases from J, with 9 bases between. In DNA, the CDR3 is TGCGCCAGCAGCTTAGAGAGCGACTACAATGAGCAGTTCTTC. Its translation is CASSLESDYNEQFF.

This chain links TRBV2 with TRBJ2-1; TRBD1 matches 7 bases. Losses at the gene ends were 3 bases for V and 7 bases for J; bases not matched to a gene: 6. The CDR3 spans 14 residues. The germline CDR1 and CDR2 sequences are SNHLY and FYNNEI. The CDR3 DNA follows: TGTGCCAGCAGTGATTTGGACAGGTTTAATGAGCAGTTCTTC. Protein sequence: CASSDLDRFNEQFF. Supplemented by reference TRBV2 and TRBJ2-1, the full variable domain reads EPEVTQTPSHQVTQMGQEVILRCVPISNHLYFYWYRQILGQKVEFLVSFYNNEISEKSEIFDDQFSVERPDGSNFTLKIRSTKLEDSAMYFCASSDLDRFNEQFFGPGTRLTVL.

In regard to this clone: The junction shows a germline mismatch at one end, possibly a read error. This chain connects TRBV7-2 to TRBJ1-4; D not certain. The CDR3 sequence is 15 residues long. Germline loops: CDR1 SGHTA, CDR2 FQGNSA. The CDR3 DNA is TGTGCCAGCAGCCCCGAATCAGCAACTAATGAAAAACTGCTTTTT. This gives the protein CASSPESATNEKLLF.

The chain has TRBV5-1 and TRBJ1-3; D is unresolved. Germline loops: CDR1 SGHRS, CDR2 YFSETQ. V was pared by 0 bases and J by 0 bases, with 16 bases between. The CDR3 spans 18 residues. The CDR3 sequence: CASSLEVQRSYSGNTIYF. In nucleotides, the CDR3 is TGCGCCAGCAGCTTGGAGGTGCAGCGGTCCTACTCTGGAAACACCATATATTTT.

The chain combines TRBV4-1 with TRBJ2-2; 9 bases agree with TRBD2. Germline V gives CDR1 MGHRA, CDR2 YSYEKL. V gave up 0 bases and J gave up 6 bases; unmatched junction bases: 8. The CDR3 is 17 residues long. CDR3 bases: TGCGCCAGCAGCCAAGATGGTACGGCGGGGGGGCCCGGGGAGCTGTTTTTT. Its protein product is CASSQDGTAGGPGELFF.

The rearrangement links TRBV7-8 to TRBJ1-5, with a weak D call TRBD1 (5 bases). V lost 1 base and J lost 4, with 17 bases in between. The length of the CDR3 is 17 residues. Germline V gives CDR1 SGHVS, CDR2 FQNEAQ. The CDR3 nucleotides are TGTGCCAGCAGCTTAGAGGGTTCTGGGGGAGGTAATCAGCCCCAGCATTTT. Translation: CASSLEGSGGGNQPQHF.

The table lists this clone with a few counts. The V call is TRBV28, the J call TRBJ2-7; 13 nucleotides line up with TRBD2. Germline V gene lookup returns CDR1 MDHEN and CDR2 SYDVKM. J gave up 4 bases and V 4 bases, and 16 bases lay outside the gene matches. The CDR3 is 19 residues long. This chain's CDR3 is CASSSSRPTSGRKLYEQYF. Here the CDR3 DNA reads TGTGCCAGCAGTTCCTCGCGACCGACTAGCGGGAGGAAATTGTACGAGCAGTACTTC.

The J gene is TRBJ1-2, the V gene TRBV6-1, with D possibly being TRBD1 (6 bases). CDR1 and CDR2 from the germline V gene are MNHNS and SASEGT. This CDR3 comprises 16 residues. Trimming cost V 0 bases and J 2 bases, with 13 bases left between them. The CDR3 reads CASSEASGTLNYGYTF. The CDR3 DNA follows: TGTGCCAGCAGTGAAGCATCCGGGACACTAAACTATGGCTACACCTTC.

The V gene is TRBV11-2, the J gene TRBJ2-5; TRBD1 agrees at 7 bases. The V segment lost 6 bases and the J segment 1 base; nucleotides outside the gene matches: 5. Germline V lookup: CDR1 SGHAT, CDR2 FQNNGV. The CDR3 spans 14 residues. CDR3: CASSPTGSQETQYF. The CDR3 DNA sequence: TGTGCCAGCAGTCCGACAGGGTCCCAAGAGACCCAGTACTTC.

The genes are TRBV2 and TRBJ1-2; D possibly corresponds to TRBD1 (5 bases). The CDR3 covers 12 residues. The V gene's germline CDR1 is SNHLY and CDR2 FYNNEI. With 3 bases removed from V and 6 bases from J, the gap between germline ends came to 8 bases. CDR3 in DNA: TGTGCCAGCAGTGAGGGGGGAAATGGCTACACCTTC. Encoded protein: CASSEGGNGYTF.

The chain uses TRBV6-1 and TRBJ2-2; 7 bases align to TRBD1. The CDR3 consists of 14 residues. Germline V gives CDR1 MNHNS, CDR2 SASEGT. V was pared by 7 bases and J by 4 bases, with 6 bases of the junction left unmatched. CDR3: CASIDRVSTGELFF. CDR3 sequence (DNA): TGTGCCAGCATTGACAGGGTGTCCACCGGGGAGCTGTTTTTT.

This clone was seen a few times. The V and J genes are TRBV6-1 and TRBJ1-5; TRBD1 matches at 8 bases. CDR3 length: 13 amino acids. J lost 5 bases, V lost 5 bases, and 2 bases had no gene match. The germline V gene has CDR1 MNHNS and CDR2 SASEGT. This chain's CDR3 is CASSQGADQPQHF. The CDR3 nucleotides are TGTGCCAGCAGTCAGGGGGCGGATCAGCCCCAGCATTTT.

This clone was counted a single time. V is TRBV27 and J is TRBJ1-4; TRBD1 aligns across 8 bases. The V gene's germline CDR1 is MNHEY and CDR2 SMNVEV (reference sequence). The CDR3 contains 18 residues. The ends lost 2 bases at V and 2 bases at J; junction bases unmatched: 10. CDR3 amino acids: CASSLKPRGLGTNEKLFF. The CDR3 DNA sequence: TGTGCCAGCAGTTTAAAGCCCAGGGGGCTGGGGACTAATGAAAAACTGTTTTTT.

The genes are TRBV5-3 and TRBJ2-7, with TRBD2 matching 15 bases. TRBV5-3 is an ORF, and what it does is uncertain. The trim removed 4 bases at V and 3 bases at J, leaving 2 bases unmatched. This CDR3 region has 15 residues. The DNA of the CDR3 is TGTGCCAGAAGCCCGGGACTAGCGGGGGGCTACGAGCAGTACTTC. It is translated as CARSPGLAGGYEQYF.